Each of the 32 T cell receptor beta chains below was sequenced from the same sample in a study of cytomegalovirus exposure and HLA in healthy donors. The primer mix had 60 Vbeta and 13 Jbeta primers. Sequenced by immunoSEQ multiplex PCR; TCRdb stores in-frame clones only, minus some. The repertoire holds roughly 130,000 clones, with over 80% as singletons. Sequencing used PBMCs. Receptor source: a boy aged 5-17 years in good health and CMV-seronegative.

The rearrangement uses TRBV6-5 and TRBJ2-7, with no clear D. The CDR3 runs 13 residues. V was trimmed by 8 bases and J by 0 bases, leaving 11 bases between them. The germline V gene encodes CDR1 MNHEY and CDR2 SVGAGI. CDR3 sequence reads: CASVSRSSYEQYF. The CDR3, as DNA: TGTGCCAGCGTCTCGAGGAGCTCCTACGAGCAGTACTTC.

This rearrangement joins TRBV4-1 to TRBJ2-2, with TRBD2 matching 12 bases. J gave up 7 bases and V 4 bases, and 7 bases lay outside the gene matches. CDR1 is MGHRA, CDR2 YSYEKL, per germline. The CDR3 runs to 16 residues. The CDR3, as DNA: TGCGCCAGCAGCCCTTGGACTAGCGGGAAAGTCGGGGAGCTGTTTTTT. Amino acids: CASSPWTSGKVGELFF.

The chain combines TRBV2 with TRBJ2-5; 10 bases line up with TRBD2. V was clipped by 6 bases and J by 5 bases; unmatched bases: 6. Germline V gives CDR1 SNHLY, CDR2 FYNNEI. This CDR3 comprises 14 residues. CDR3 residues: CASRPSGSGETQYF. The CDR3 region has the DNA TGTGCCAGCAGACCTAGCGGGAGCGGGGAGACCCAGTACTTC.

The chain couples TRBV19 to TRBJ1-2, with 7 bases that match TRBD1. The CDR3 covers 15 residues. The trim removed 3 bases at V and 0 bases at J, leaving 4 bases unmatched. Germline V lookup: CDR1 LNHDA, CDR2 SQIVND (reference sequence). Written as DNA, the CDR3 is TGTGCCAGTAGTATCGGGGACAGTTCTAACTATGGCTACACCTTC. This codes for CASSIGDSSNYGYTF.

On this clone: The same CDR3 can be traced to other DNA sequences in this sample. The rearrangement links TRBV30 to TRBJ2-1; weak D call: TRBD2 (6 bases). Trimming cost V 7 bases and J 4 bases, with 8 bases left between them. The CDR3 totals 11 residues. Per germline, CDR1 GTSNPN and CDR2 SVGIG (reference sequence). The CDR3 here is CASGGYNEQFF. As DNA, the CDR3 is TGTGCCTCAGGAGGGTACAATGAGCAGTTCTTC.

The rearrangement uses TRBV30 and TRBJ1-2; the D gene is possibly TRBD1 (6 bases). The CDR3 consists of 12 residues. CDR1 and CDR2 from the germline V gene are GTSNPN and SVGIG (reference sequence). V lost 7 bases and J lost 8, with 17 bases in between. DNA for the CDR3: TGTGCCTCCTCTGGGGGGGCAGGGGGCTACACCTTC. Translation gives CASSGGAGGYTF.

V gene TRBV5-6 combines with J gene TRBJ2-3, with 7 bases fitting TRBD1. Germline loops: CDR1 SGHDT, CDR2 YYEEEE. The CDR3 totals 13 residues. V lost 4 bases, J lost 4 bases, and 3 bases stayed unmatched. CDR3 region: CASSGTGADTQYF. For the CDR3, the DNA is TGTGCCAGCAGCGGCACAGGGGCAGATACGCAGTATTTT.

CDR3 nucleotide sequence: TGTGCTAGTGGCTCCAGGTTGATCGGGGAGCTGTTTTTT. This encodes CASGSRLIGELFF. The V and J genes are TRBV12-5 and TRBJ2-2; D uncertain. The germline V and J ends were trimmed by 6 bases and 7 bases, with 12 bases remaining between them. Germline lookup yields CDR1 LGHNT and CDR2 FRNRAP. The CDR3 spans 13 residues.

This chain joins TRBV5-1 and TRBJ2-7; 12 bases agree with TRBD2. Germline CDR1 is SGHRS and CDR2 is YFSETQ. After removal of 3 bases from V and 0 bases from J, the junction contained 13 bases not matched to a gene. There are 19 residues in the CDR3. In DNA, the CDR3 is TGCGCCAGCAGCTCGAACGGACTAGCGGGAAAGGGTCCCTCCTACGAGCAGTACTTC. Translated: CASSSNGLAGKGPSYEQYF. The variable domain in full, with the rest retrieved from reference TRBV5-1 and TRBJ2-7, is KAGVTQTPRYLIKTRGQQVTLSCSPISGHRSVSWYQQTPGQGLQFLFEYFSETQRNKGNFPGRFSGRQFSNSRSEMNVSTLELGDSALYLCASSSNGLAGKGPSYEQYFGPGTRLTVT.

The gene calls are TRBV30 and TRBJ1-1; D is unresolved. Germline-derived CDR1 and CDR2 are GTSNPN and SVGIG (reference sequence). The CDR3 consists of 14 residues. The V end lost 0 bases, the J end lost 1 base, and 9 bases lay between the germline ends. The CDR3 reads CAWSVSRANTEAFF. The CDR3 nucleotides read TGTGCCTGGAGTGTCTCAAGAGCGAACACTGAAGCTTTCTTT. Together with reference TRBV30 and TRBJ1-1, the CDR3 gives the full variable domain: SQTIHQWPATLVQPVGSPLSLECTVEGTSNPNLYWYRQAAGRGLQLLFYSVGIGQISSEVPQNLSASRPQDRQFILSSKKLLLSDSGFYLCAWSVSRANTEAFFGQGTRLTVV.

J is TRBJ1-2 and V is TRBV19, with 7 bases that match TRBD1. The junction had 15 bases not matched to a gene; V was cut back by 7 bases and J by 1 base. The CDR3 is 17 amino acids. Germline lookup yields CDR1 LNHDA and CDR2 SQIVND (reference sequence). The CDR3 loop reads CASTRTGQGVLNYGYTF. The CDR3 nucleotides are TGTGCCAGTACGAGAACGGGGCAGGGGGTCCTTAACTATGGCTACACCTTC.

The chain has TRBV5-1 and TRBJ2-5, with TRBD2 matching 9 bases. Germline V gene sequence: CDR1 SGHRS, CDR2 YFSETQ. This CDR3 contains 16 residues. V lost 3 bases to trimming and J lost 11 bases; unmatched junction nucleotides: 17. CDR3 nucleotides: TGCGCCAGCAGCTCCGGAGGGGTAGCGGGAGATCTAGAGCAGTACTTC. This gives the protein CASSSGGVAGDLEQYF.

The chain has TRBV5-1 and TRBJ2-7; D might be TRBD1 (6 bases). The CDR3 is 14 amino acids. Germline V lookup: CDR1 SGHRS, CDR2 YFSETQ. The germline V and J ends were trimmed by 3 bases and 0 bases, with 10 bases remaining between them. CDR3 loop: CASSSTGSSYEQYF. The DNA of the CDR3 is TGCGCCAGCAGCTCAACAGGGAGCTCCTACGAGCAGTACTTC.

The gene calls are TRBV30 and TRBJ2-3; 7 bases align to TRBD2. After removal of 1 base from V and 4 bases from J, the junction contained 8 bases not matched to a gene. Germline V gene sequence: CDR1 GTSNPN, CDR2 SVGIG (reference sequence). The CDR3 contains 15 residues. CDR3 region: CAWSARGSRSDTQYF. The CDR3 bases are TGTGCCTGGAGTGCTCGCGGGAGTAGGTCAGATACGCAGTATTTT. Drawing the rest from reference TRBV30 and TRBJ2-3, the complete variable domain is SQTIHQWPATLVQPVGSPLSLECTVEGTSNPNLYWYRQAAGRGLQLLFYSVGIGQISSEVPQNLSASRPQDRQFILSSKKLLLSDSGFYLCAWSARGSRSDTQYFGPGTRLTVL.

V usage is TRBV19 and J usage is TRBJ1-4; tentatively, D is TRBD1 (5 bases). CDR1 LNHDA and CDR2 SQIVND come from the germline V gene (reference sequence). V lost 1 base and J lost 6, with 15 bases in between. This CDR3 has 16 amino acids. CDR3 DNA: TGTGCCAGTAGTATAGTCGGGGGATATATCGATGAAAAACTGTTTTTT. Its translation: CASSIVGGYIDEKLFF.

The chain carries TRBV29-1 and TRBJ2-7; D is possibly TRBD2 (6 bases). V dropped 7 bases and J dropped 3 bases, with 16 bases sitting between them. CDR1 SQVTM and CDR2 ANQGSEA come from the germline V gene. CDR3 length equals 13 residues. The DNA for the CDR3 is TGCAGCGCCCTGGGACTTCACGGCTACGAGCAGTACTTC. Translation: CSALGLHGYEQYF.

V is TRBV15 and J is TRBJ2-4, with 10 bases identical to TRBD2. Germline V CDR1 and CDR2: LNHNV, YYDKDF (reference sequence). V gave up 0 bases and J gave up 0 bases; unmatched junction bases: 11. There are 20 residues in the CDR3. The CDR3 spells CATSREGSQRGGVAKNIQYF. The CDR3 DNA is TGTGCCACCAGCAGAGAGGGGTCCCAGCGGGGGGGGGTAGCCAAAAACATTCAGTACTTC.

For the CDR3, the DNA is TGTGCCAGCAGTGAATTGGGGGGGCTTAGCAATCAGCCCCAGCATTTT. It specifies CASSELGGLSNQPQHF. The chain combines TRBV6-1 with TRBJ1-5, with a possible D match to TRBD1 (6 bases). The ends were cut back, 2 bases at V and 0 bases at J, with 11 bases in the middle. Germline CDR1 MNHNS, CDR2 SASEGT. CDR3 length: 16 amino acids.

The chain is built from TRBV25-1 and TRBJ1-1; possible D gene TRBD1, 5 bases. The CDR3 totals 15 residues. Germline V gene data show CDR1 as MGHDK and CDR2 as SYGVNS. V lost 3 bases and J lost 4, with 15 bases in between. The CDR3 region has the DNA TGTGCCAGCAGTGAGGTAGTAGGGGCAGGCACTGAAGCTTTCTTT. It specifies CASSEVVGAGTEAFF.

The chain has TRBV7-8 and TRBJ2-7; TRBD1 matches at 9 bases. The CDR3 loop spans 14 amino acids. Germline CDR1 SGHVS, CDR2 FQNEAQ. Trimming at V came to 3 bases and at J to 6 bases, leaving 6 bases not matched to a gene. The CDR3 spells CASSFGTGFSEQYF. In DNA form, the CDR3 reads TGTGCCAGCAGCTTTGGGACAGGGTTCTCCGAGCAGTACTTC.

The chain combines TRBV9 with TRBJ2-1; TRBD2 matches at 10 bases. This CDR3 has 16 residues. V lost 4 bases to trimming and J lost 5 bases; unmatched junction nucleotides: 9. In germline, CDR1 is SGDLS, CDR2 YYNGEE. The chain's CDR3 is CASSPPGTSDNNEQFF. DNA of the CDR3: TGTGCCAGCAGCCCACCCGGGACTAGCGACAACAATGAGCAGTTCTTC. Variable domain in full (rest from reference TRBV9 and TRBJ2-1): DSGVTQTPKHLITATGQRVTLRCSPRSGDLSVYWYQQSLDQGLQFLIQYYNGEERAKGNILERFSAQQFPDLHSELNLSSLELGDSALYFCASSPPGTSDNNEQFFGPGTRLTVL.

The chain employs TRBV29-1 and TRBJ2-5; D is possibly TRBD2 (5 bases). Deletions cut 7 bases from V and 5 bases from J, with 17 bases between. From germline, CDR1 is SQVTM and CDR2 ANQGSEA. The CDR3 has 13 residues. The CDR3 region is CSAGGRGGETQYF. CDR3 nucleotides: TGCAGCGCCGGCGGGCGAGGCGGGGAGACCCAGTACTTC.

This clone occurred once. This chain uses TRBV6-1 with TRBJ1-5, with a weak D call TRBD1 (5 bases). V lost 1 base, J lost 7 bases, and 11 bases lay in between. The CDR3 runs to 14 residues. Germline CDR1 and CDR2: MNHNS and SASEGT. This CDR3 is CASSEGAGRQPQHF. The CDR3 nucleotides read TGTGCCAGCAGTGAAGGGGCAGGGCGGCAGCCCCAGCATTTT.

DNA of the CDR3: TGTGCCAGCAGCCCCAGGGGGCGCGCCTACGAGCAGTACTTC. Protein sequence: CASSPRGRAYEQYF. The V and J genes are TRBV9 and TRBJ2-7, with 8 positions matching TRBD1. V lost 4 bases to trimming and J lost 2 bases; unmatched junction nucleotides: 5. Germline V CDR1 and CDR2: SGDLS, YYNGEE. The CDR3 covers 14 residues.

The chain has TRBV5-1 and TRBJ2-5, with D maybe TRBD1 (8 bases). Trimming took 4 bases from V and 4 from J, leaving 17 bases between them. The germline V gene has CDR1 SGHRS and CDR2 YFSETQ. The CDR3 is 15 amino acids. The CDR3 protein is CASSPMTGEGETQYF. CDR3 DNA sequence: TGCGCCAGCAGCCCGATGACAGGGGAGGGAGAGACCCAGTACTTC.

This chain links TRBV7-8 with TRBJ2-7; 7 positions match TRBD2. This CDR3 is 12 amino acids long. Germline V gene lookup returns CDR1 SGHVS and CDR2 FQNEAQ. The V gene end was trimmed by 5 bases and the J gene end by 3 bases; junction bases not matched to a gene: 1. In nucleotides, the CDR3 is TGTGCCAGCAGCCCGGGGGGCTACGAGCAGTACTTC. This translates into CASSPGGYEQYF.

The chain recombines TRBV7-8 with TRBJ2-5; 9 bases are shared with TRBD1. Germline CDR1 SGHVS, CDR2 FQNEAQ. The length of the CDR3 is 16 residues. The ends lost 5 bases at V and 5 bases at J; junction bases unmatched: 12. The CDR3 is CASSPRDRVMGETQYF. The DNA for the CDR3 is TGTGCCAGCAGCCCCCGGGACAGGGTAATGGGCGAGACCCAGTACTTC.

The chain recombines TRBV4-2 with TRBJ2-5; no firm D call. CDR3 length: 15 amino acids. Trimming took off 2 bases at V and 0 bases at J, with 10 bases between the two ends. Germline V CDR1 and CDR2: LGHNA, YNFKEQ. The chain's CDR3 is CASSQIGGNQETQYF. CDR3 DNA: TGTGCCAGCAGCCAAATAGGCGGTAACCAAGAGACCCAGTACTTC.

This chain links TRBV30 with TRBJ2-5; TRBD2 matches 10 bases. V shed 1 base, J shed 4 bases, and the junction held 6 bases outside the gene matches. Germline V gene lookup returns CDR1 GTSNPN and CDR2 SVGIG (reference sequence). This CDR3 region has 15 residues. The CDR3: CAWSGALAGAETQYF. CDR3 DNA: TGTGCCTGGAGTGGGGCGCTAGCGGGAGCAGAGACCCAGTACTTC.

The chain links TRBV6-5 to TRBJ2-7, with 8 bases lining up with TRBD2. V shed 0 bases, J shed 6 bases, and the junction held 7 bases outside the gene matches. This CDR3 region has 15 residues. CDR1 is MNHEY and CDR2 is SVGAGI in the germline V gene. The DNA for the CDR3 is TGTGCCAGCAGTTACTCGACAGCGGGAGCTTCCGAGCAGTACTTC. Translating gives CASSYSTAGASEQYF.

This clone has only a few counts. The chain employs TRBV5-1 and TRBJ2-1; 13 positions match TRBD2. CDR3 length: 17 amino acids. V was pared by 4 bases and J by 5 bases, with 9 bases of the junction left unmatched. CDR1 and CDR2 (germline): SGHRS, YFSETQ. The CDR3 DNA reads as TGCGCCAGCAGCCAAATCGGGACTAGCGGGAAGAACAATGAGCAGTTCTTC. Protein product: CASSQIGTSGKNNEQFF.

V usage is TRBV30 and J usage is TRBJ2-7; D is perhaps TRBD2 (5 bases). Trimming removed 0 bases from V and 6 bases from J, with 9 bases in between. CDR1 is GTSNPN, CDR2 SVGIG, per germline (reference sequence). The CDR3 runs 12 residues. CDR3 region: CAWSVIAGEQYF. The CDR3 nucleotides read TGTGCCTGGAGTGTGATTGCGGGCGAGCAGTACTTC.